This T cell receptor (beta chain) emerged from a study of control samples from healthy donors and cancer patients. TCRdb keeps only in-frame clones here, not all; method: immunoSEQ multiplex PCR. Among about 44,000 clones, roughly 65% were seen once, and the ten largest hold roughly 15%. The CDR3 extends over 12 amino acids. Trimming stripped 2 bases from V and 10 bases from J, with 15 bases between. Germline V lookup: CDR1 GTSNPN, CDR2 SVGIG (reference sequence). The J gene is TRBJ2-7, the V gene TRBV30; tentatively, D is TRBD2 (6 bases). The receptor's source is a male donor with melanoma. Specimen: formalin-fixed, paraffin-embedded tissue. The CDR3 sequence: CAWSRLERDQYF. DNA of the CDR3: TGTGCCTGGAGTCGACTAGAGAGGGATCAGTACTTC.